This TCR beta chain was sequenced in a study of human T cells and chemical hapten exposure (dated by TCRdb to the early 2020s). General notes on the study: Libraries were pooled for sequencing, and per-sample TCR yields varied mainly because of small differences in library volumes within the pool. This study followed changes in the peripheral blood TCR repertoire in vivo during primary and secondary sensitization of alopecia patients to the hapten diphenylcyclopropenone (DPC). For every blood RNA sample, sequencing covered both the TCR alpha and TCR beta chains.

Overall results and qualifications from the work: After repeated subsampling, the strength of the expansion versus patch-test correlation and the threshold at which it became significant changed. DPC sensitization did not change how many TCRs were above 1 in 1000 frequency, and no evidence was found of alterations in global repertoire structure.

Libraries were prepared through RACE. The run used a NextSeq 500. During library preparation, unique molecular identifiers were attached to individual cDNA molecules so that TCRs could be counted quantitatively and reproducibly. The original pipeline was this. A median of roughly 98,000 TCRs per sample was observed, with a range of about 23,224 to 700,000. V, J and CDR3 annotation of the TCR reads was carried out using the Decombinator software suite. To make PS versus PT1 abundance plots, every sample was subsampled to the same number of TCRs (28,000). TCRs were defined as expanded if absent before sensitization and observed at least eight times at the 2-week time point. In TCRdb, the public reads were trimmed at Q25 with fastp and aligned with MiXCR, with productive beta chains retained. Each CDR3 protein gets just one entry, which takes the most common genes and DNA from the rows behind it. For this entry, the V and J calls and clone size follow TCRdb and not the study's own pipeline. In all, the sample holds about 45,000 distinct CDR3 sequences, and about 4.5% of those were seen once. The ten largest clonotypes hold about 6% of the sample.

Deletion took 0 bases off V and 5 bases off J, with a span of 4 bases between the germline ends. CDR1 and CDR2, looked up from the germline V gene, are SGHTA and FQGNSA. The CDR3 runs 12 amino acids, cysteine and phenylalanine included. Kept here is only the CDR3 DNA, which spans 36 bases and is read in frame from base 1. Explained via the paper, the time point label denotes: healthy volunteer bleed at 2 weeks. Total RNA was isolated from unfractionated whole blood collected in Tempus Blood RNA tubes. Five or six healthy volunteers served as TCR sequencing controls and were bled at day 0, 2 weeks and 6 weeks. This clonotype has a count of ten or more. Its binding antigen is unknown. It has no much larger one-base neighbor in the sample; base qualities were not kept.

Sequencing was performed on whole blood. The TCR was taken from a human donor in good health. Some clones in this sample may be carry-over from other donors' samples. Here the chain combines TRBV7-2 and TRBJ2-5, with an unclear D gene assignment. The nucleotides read TGTGCCAGCAGCTTAGCTAGGGAGACCCAGTACTTC. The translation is CASSLARETQYF.